The rows below give T cell receptor beta chains drawn from one sample of a study of neurological immune-mediated disorders. TCRdb passed the 5' RACE reads through MiXCR, listing each CDR3 protein once. The repertoire holds 84,000 or so distinct CDR3 sequences, with about 12% as singletons. Sequencing was carried out using PBMCs. Receptors were obtained from a female donor with HTLV-1-associated myelopathy (HAM/TSP). CDR3s include the opening cysteine and the closing phenylalanine or tryptophan. Fields, in order: clone size, D gene, J gene, V gene, CDR3 protein, CDR3 DNA. A D gene is named only where the DNA matches it firmly. A row's size may be missing; if present it is once, few, many or a size class.

many	.	TRBJ1-2	TRBV12-3/TRBV12-4	CASSLGQTNSGGYTF	TGTGCCAGCAGTTTAGGGCAGACAAACAGTGGCGGCTACACCTTC
.	.	TRBJ2-3	TRBV10-1	CASSENAGGSTDTQYF	TGCGCCAGCAGTGAAAACGCGGGCGGTAGCACAGATACGCAGTATTTT
.	.	TRBJ2-2	TRBV6-5	CASRTPARTLTGELFF	TGTGCCAGCAGGACCCCGGCGAGGACTCTAACCGGGGAGCTGTTTTTT
many	.	TRBJ2-7	TRBV10-2	CASRDSRLYEQYF	TGCGCCAGCAGGGACAGCCGCCTCTACGAGCAGTACTTC
many	TRBD2	TRBJ2-2	TRBV29-1	CSVARPSGGANTGELFF	TGCAGCGTCGCGCGACCTAGCGGGGGAGCTAACACCGGGGAGCTGTTTTTT
many	TRBD2	TRBJ2-1	TRBV7-9	CASSHGGGNEQFF	TGTGCCAGCAGCCACGGGGGGGGGAATGAGCAGTTCTTC
many	.	TRBJ1-6	TRBV5-1	CASSQQGDSSSPLHF	TGCGCCAGCAGCCAACAAGGAGATAGTAGTTCACCCCTCCACTTT
many	.	TRBJ1-4	TRBV20-1	CSARDRDQGATNEKLFF	TGCAGTGCTAGAGACCGTGATCAAGGAGCAACTAATGAAAAACTGTTTTTT
many	.	TRBJ2-7	TRBV20-1	CSARGGTAEYEQYF	TGCAGTGCTAGAGGGGGGACCGCCGAATACGAGCAGTACTTC
.	TRBD1	TRBJ1-1	TRBV5-1	CASSLGDRGQAFF	TGCGCCAGCAGCTTGGGGGACAGGGGGCAAGCTTTCTTT
many	.	TRBJ2-7	TRBV20-1	CSARPSALGEQYF	TGCAGTGCTAGACCCTCGGCTCTCGGTGAGCAGTACTTC
many	.	TRBJ2-7	TRBV28	CASSLSGRAYEQYF	TGTGCCAGCAGTTTAAGCGGACGCGCCTACGAGCAGTACTTC
many	TRBD1	TRBJ1-1	TRBV5-1	CASSTRTGWNTEAFF	TGCGCCAGCAGCACACGGACAGGGTGGAACACTGAAGCTTTCTTT
many	TRBD2	TRBJ2-1	TRBV9	CASSASGGAYNEQFF	TGTGCCAGCAGCGCTAGCGGGGGGGCCTACAATGAGCAGTTCTTC
many	.	TRBJ2-7	TRBV20-1	CSALESYEQYF	TGCAGTGCTTTAGAGAGCTACGAGCAGTACTTC
.	TRBD1	TRBJ2-2	TRBV12-3/TRBV12-4	CASSRDSRTSGELFF	TGTGCCAGCAGCAGGGACAGTCGCACCAGCGGGGAGCTGTTTTTT
many	.	TRBJ2-5	TRBV7-2	CASSRPGMGQETQYF	TGTGCCAGCAGCCGGCCGGGGATGGGGCAAGAGACCCAGTACTTC
many	.	TRBJ2-5	TRBV28	CASSPFPETQYF	TGTGCCAGCAGCCCATTCCCAGAGACCCAGTACTTC
many	.	TRBJ2-4	TRBV7-9	CASTSTTGLKNIQYF	TGTGCCAGCACTAGTACCACGGGGTTAAAAAACATTCAGTACTTC
many	.	TRBJ1-4	TRBV7-9	CASSSTQGPNEKLFF	TGTGCCAGCAGCTCAACACAGGGCCCTAATGAAAAACTGTTTTTT
many	.	TRBJ2-7	TRBV5-6	CASSLAPRTGYEQYF	TGTGCCAGCAGCTTGGCGCCAAGAACCGGATACGAGCAGTACTTC
many	TRBD1	TRBJ1-4	TRBV5-1	CASSSGNRGGLFF	TGCGCCAGCAGCTCAGGGAACAGGGGAGGACTGTTTTTT
many	.	TRBJ2-3	TRBV2	CASSELLTRDTQYF	TGTGCCAGCAGTGAATTGTTAACCAGGGATACGCAGTATTTT
many	TRBD1	TRBJ2-7	TRBV6-5	CASSYAQGPNEQYF	TGTGCCAGCAGTTATGCACAGGGGCCAAACGAGCAGTACTTC
.	TRBD1	TRBJ1-2	TRBV5-1	CASSLQGERGYTF	TGCGCCAGCAGCTTGCAGGGGGAGCGGGGCTACACCTTC
many	TRBD1	TRBJ2-3	TRBV6-5	CASSSQGADGTDTQYF	TGTGCCAGCAGTTCACAGGGGGCTGATGGCACAGATACGCAGTATTTT
many	.	TRBJ2-1	TRBV20-1	CSARSWGYNEQFF	TGCAGTGCCCGGTCCTGGGGCTACAATGAGCAGTTCTTC
many	.	TRBJ1-2	TRBV6-5	CASSWHRGTATIYGYTF	TGTGCCAGCAGTTGGCATCGAGGGACCGCCACCATCTATGGCTACACCTTC
many	.	TRBJ1-6	TRBV15	CATSRDHPGPYSPLHF	TGTGCCACCAGCAGAGATCATCCGGGCCCGTATTCACCCCTCCACTTT
many	.	TRBJ2-6	TRBV5-1	CASSFGEGANVLTF	TGCGCCAGCAGCTTTGGAGAAGGGGCCAACGTCCTGACTTTC